This entry lists 26 T cell receptor beta chains sequenced from one sample in a study of radiation and T cells in renal cell carcinoma. This table comes from immunoSEQ multiplex PCR, and its TCRdb copy is limited to in-frame clones, with some not included. The profile covers 100,000 to 150,000 clones, with more than 75% appearing a single time and more than 5% taken by the ten largest. Time point denoted: blood 2 weeks post-SBRT. Treatment meaning: 15 Gy SBRT to primary tumor, nephrectomy 4 weeks later. The specimen was blood, collected from a patient whose treatment included radiotherapy and nephrectomy. The receptors here all came from a woman aged 70-85 years with renal cell carcinoma.

This chain uses TRBV11-2 with TRBJ1-2; TRBD1 matches 8 bases. Germline CDR1 and CDR2: SGHAT and FQNNGV. CDR3 length: 16 amino acids. Trimming took 1 base from V and 2 from J; bases not matched to a gene: 6. The CDR3 bases are TGTGCCAGCAGCTTAGGATCAGGGGGCTCGAACTATGGCTACACCTTC. This translates into CASSLGSGGSNYGYTF.

J is TRBJ2-3 and V is TRBV4-1; D is possibly TRBD1 (6 bases). Germline V gene data show CDR1 as MGHRA and CDR2 as YSYEKL. Trimming removed 4 bases from V and 4 bases from J, with 18 bases in between. The CDR3 is made up of 16 amino acids. CDR3 in amino acids: CASSRRLEGGADTQYF. The DNA for the CDR3 is TGCGCCAGCAGCCGCCGGCTTGAAGGGGGAGCAGATACGCAGTATTTT.

The genes are TRBV19 and TRBJ2-7; D not resolved. Germline V gives CDR1 LNHDA, CDR2 SQIVND (reference sequence). The CDR3 contains 12 residues. The germline V and J ends were trimmed by 4 bases and 2 bases, with 6 bases remaining between them. The CDR3 nucleotides are TGTGCCAGTAGTACCGGTACCTACGAGCAGTACTTC. As protein: CASSTGTYEQYF.

The genes are TRBV4-3 and TRBJ1-6; tentative D call: TRBD1 (6 bases). The CDR3 runs 17 residues. The V end lost 2 bases, the J end lost 7 bases, and 18 bases lay between the germline ends. Germline V gene lookup returns CDR1 LGHNA and CDR2 YSLEER. CDR3 residues: CASSQTSGPDRNSPLHF. Here the CDR3 DNA reads TGCGCCAGCAGCCAAACATCCGGCCCGGACAGAAATTCACCCCTCCACTTT.

In DNA, the CDR3 is TGTGCCACCAGCAGAGGGACAGTCCAAGAGACCCAGTACTTC. Amino acids: CATSRGTVQETQYF. The chain has TRBV15 and TRBJ2-5, with a weak D call TRBD1 (6 bases). The CDR3 loop spans 14 amino acids. Germline values: CDR1 LNHNV, CDR2 YYDKDF (reference sequence). The V gene lost 1 base and the J gene lost 1 base, with 7 bases spanning the gap.

This CDR3 is CASSEALGPTYEQYF. The CDR3 nucleotides read TGTGCCAGCAGTGAAGCGCTTGGCCCCACCTACGAGCAGTACTTC. The chain carries TRBV6-1 and TRBJ2-7; D is unresolved. CDR3 length equals 15 residues. V was pared by 0 bases and J by 2 bases, with 11 bases between. Germline values: CDR1 MNHNS, CDR2 SASEGT.

This clone was counted a single time. This chain joins TRBV5-1 and TRBJ2-5, with TRBD2 matching 9 bases. CDR3 size: 15 residues. Germline-derived CDR1 and CDR2 are SGHRS and YFSETQ. The junction had 6 bases not matched to a gene; V was cut back by 4 bases and J by 2 bases. The CDR3 coding sequence is TGCGCCAGCAGCCCGCTAGCGGGGTTGCAAGAGACCCAGTACTTC. Encoded protein: CASSPLAGLQETQYF.

This clone was observed a single time. The J gene is TRBJ2-1, the V gene TRBV27; D is unclear. The V and J ends lost 0 bases and 0 bases respectively, with 0 bases between them. This CDR3 is 13 amino acids long. CDR1 MNHEY and CDR2 SMNVEV come from the germline V gene (reference sequence). CDR3 bases: TGTGCCAGCAGTTTATCCTCCTACAATGAGCAGTTCTTC. This gives the protein CASSLSSYNEQFF.

This sequence joins TRBV19 and TRBJ2-5, with a tentative D call TRBD2 (5 bases). The CDR3 loop spans 14 amino acids. Trimming cost V 2 bases and J 2 bases, with 9 bases left between them. The germline V gene encodes CDR1 LNHDA and CDR2 SQIVND (reference sequence). The CDR3 DNA sequence: TGTGCCAGTAGTATATCCCGAGGGCAAGAGACCCAGTACTTC. The encoded protein is CASSISRGQETQYF.

The chain carries TRBV19 and TRBJ2-7; 9 nucleotides line up with TRBD1. This CDR3 contains 17 residues. Germline V CDR1 and CDR2: LNHDA, SQIVND (reference sequence). Trimming took 7 bases from V and 3 from J; bases not matched to a gene: 16. DNA for the CDR3: TGTGCCAGTACCCCCAAGGGGGTAGGGACAGGGCACTACGAGCAGTACTTC. Protein sequence: CASTPKGVGTGHYEQYF.

The rearrangement uses TRBV11-2 and TRBJ2-2, with D hard to call. This CDR3 region has 13 residues. The V and J ends lost 0 bases and 7 bases respectively, with 6 bases between them. Germline CDR1 and CDR2: SGHAT and FQNNGV. The CDR3 DNA reads TGTGCCAGCAGCTTAGAAAGAGGCGGGGAGCTGTTTTTT. It encodes CASSLERGGELFF. The full variable domain, in which reference TRBV11-2 and TRBJ2-2 provide the parts outside the CDR3, is EAGVAQSPRYKIIEKRQSVAFWCNPISGHATLYWYQQILGQGPKLLIQFQNNGVVDDSQLPKDRFSAERLKGVDSTLKIQPAKLEDSAVYLCASSLERGGELFFGEGSRLTVL.

This clone showed up just once. The chain links TRBV7-2 to TRBJ2-5; no clear D. The germline V and J ends were trimmed by 4 bases and 7 bases, with 10 bases remaining between them. Germline CDR1 SGHTA, CDR2 FQGNSA. The CDR3 extends over 12 amino acids. The CDR3, as DNA: TGTGCCAGCAGCTCGACCTCGTCGACCCAGTACTTC. Amino acid sequence: CASSSTSSTQYF.

The chain joins TRBV25-1 to TRBJ1-1; D remains unclear. With 4 bases removed from V and 0 bases from J, the gap between germline ends came to 3 bases. CDR3 length: 12 amino acids. Germline CDR1 reads MGHDK; CDR2 reads SYGVNS. The CDR3 is CASSALNTEAFF. CDR3 sequence (DNA): TGTGCCAGCAGTGCACTGAACACTGAAGCTTTCTTT.

The chain uses TRBV27 and TRBJ1-2, with 10 bases fitting TRBD1. Per the germline V gene, CDR1 is MNHEY and CDR2 is SMNVEV (reference sequence). Trimming cost V 5 bases and J 4 bases; bases outside gene matches: 7. There are 15 residues in the CDR3. CDR3 nucleotide sequence: TGTGCCAGCAGTCCTCGACAGGGGGCACTCTATGGCTACACCTTC. Translating it yields CASSPRQGALYGYTF.

The V call is TRBV9, the J call TRBJ1-1; D gene uncertain. The CDR3 is 13 residues long. V was cut by 0 bases and J by 4 bases, with 7 bases left in between. Germline V gene data show CDR1 as SGDLS and CDR2 as YYNGEE. The CDR3 spells CASSVGGFTEAFF. The CDR3 region has the DNA TGTGCCAGCAGCGTAGGGGGATTCACTGAAGCTTTCTTT.

The V gene is TRBV6-1, the J gene TRBJ1-1; 12 bases are a match to TRBD1. Per the germline V gene, CDR1 is MNHNS and CDR2 is SASEGT. The CDR3 spans 15 residues. V lost 3 bases and J lost 6; bases outside the gene matches: 5. DNA for the CDR3: TGTGCCAGCAGTGATTGGGACAGGGGGCCCCCTGAAGCTTTCTTT. It codes for CASSDWDRGPPEAFF.

This chain connects TRBV6-1 to TRBJ2-2, with D maybe TRBD1 (5 bases). Looked up from germline, CDR1 is MNHNS and CDR2 is SASEGT. This CDR3 comprises 15 residues. The ends were cut back, 1 base at V and 5 bases at J, with 11 bases in the middle. The CDR3 coding sequence is TGTGCCAGCAGTGAAGTCCAGGGATGGACCGGGGAGCTGTTTTTT. Amino acids: CASSEVQGWTGELFF.

The V call is TRBV6-5, the J call TRBJ2-7, with D possibly being TRBD1 or TRBD2 (6 bases each). Trimming took off 8 bases at V and 1 base at J, with 15 bases between the two ends. The CDR3 has 14 amino acids. Germline assignment: CDR1 MNHEY and CDR2 SVGAGI. The CDR3 protein is CASRPGGGSYEQYF. In DNA form, the CDR3 reads TGTGCCAGCCGCCCCGGAGGGGGGTCCTACGAGCAGTACTTC.

The J gene is TRBJ2-1, the V gene TRBV11-3; 7 bases line up with TRBD2. Per germline, CDR1 SGHNT and CDR2 YENEEA. J was trimmed by 1 base and V by 3 bases; bases with no gene match: 3. The CDR3 runs 15 residues. The chain's CDR3 is CASSFSGSSYNEQFF. For the CDR3, the DNA is TGTGCCAGCAGCTTTAGCGGGTCTTCCTACAATGAGCAGTTCTTC.

This clone was detected a few times. The chain links TRBV29-1 to TRBJ1-1; 9 nucleotides match TRBD1. In germline, CDR1 is SQVTM, CDR2 ANQGSEA. The CDR3 spans 12 residues. The trim removed 7 bases at V and 4 bases at J, leaving 4 bases unmatched. The CDR3 loop reads CSGQGVGTEAFF. CDR3 sequence (DNA): TGCAGCGGACAGGGGGTGGGCACTGAAGCTTTCTTT.

The rearrangement uses TRBV19 and TRBJ1-5; D gene uncertain. The germline gives CDR1 LNHDA, CDR2 SQIVND (reference sequence). The CDR3 has 15 residues. The germline V and J ends were trimmed by 3 bases and 0 bases, with 9 bases remaining between them. For the CDR3, the DNA is TGTGCCAGTAGTATTTGGGGAAGTAGCAATCAGCCCCAGCATTTT. This gives the protein CASSIWGSSNQPQHF.

V is TRBV15 and J is TRBJ1-4; D unclear. Per the germline V gene, CDR1 is LNHNV and CDR2 is YYDKDF (reference sequence). The CDR3 totals 18 residues. The V end was cut by 4 bases, the J end by 7 bases, with 25 bases between. CDR3 amino acids: CATSNSGSNGLASEKLFF. DNA for the CDR3: TGTGCCACCAGCAACTCCGGGTCAAACGGTCTAGCTTCTGAAAAACTGTTTTTT.

In the case of this clone: Distinct nucleotide sequences in the sample also encode this CDR3. The chain uses TRBV5-1 and TRBJ2-3, with TRBD1 as a possible D gene (7 bases). The CDR3 is 15 residues long. Deletions cut 0 bases from V and 4 bases from J, with 12 bases between. Germline assignment: CDR1 SGHRS and CDR2 YFSETQ. Here the CDR3 reads CASSLGQGGADTQYF. As DNA, the CDR3 is TGCGCCAGCAGCTTGGGACAGGGAGGAGCAGATACGCAGTATTTT.

The chain links TRBV7-2 to TRBJ2-5; TRBD1 aligns across 9 bases. Germline assignment: CDR1 SGHTA and CDR2 FQGNSA. Losses at the gene ends were 4 bases for V and 5 bases for J; bases not matched to a gene: 11. The CDR3 runs to 16 residues. In DNA form, the CDR3 reads TGTGCCAGCAGCTCCACCGGGACAGGGTTTGGGGAGACCCAGTACTTC. This sequence encodes CASSSTGTGFGETQYF.

V usage is TRBV19 and J usage is TRBJ2-5; D might be TRBD1 or TRBD2, each matching 5 bases. The CDR3 totals 12 residues. Trimming left V 5 bases short and J 3 bases short, with 7 bases between. From germline, CDR1 is LNHDA and CDR2 SQIVND (reference sequence). The CDR3 nucleotides read TGTGCCAGTAGTCGAGGGGAAGAGACCCAGTACTTC. It encodes CASSRGEETQYF.

J is TRBJ2-7 and V is TRBV6-1; a possible D gene is TRBD1 (5 bases). The CDR3 is 15 amino acids. Germline V gene lookup returns CDR1 MNHNS and CDR2 SASEGT. V was cut by 6 bases and J by 0 bases, with 15 bases left in between. DNA for the CDR3: TGTGCCAGCAGCCAGGGTCCCGCAAGCTCCTACGAGCAGTACTTC. The encoded protein is CASSQGPASSYEQYF.